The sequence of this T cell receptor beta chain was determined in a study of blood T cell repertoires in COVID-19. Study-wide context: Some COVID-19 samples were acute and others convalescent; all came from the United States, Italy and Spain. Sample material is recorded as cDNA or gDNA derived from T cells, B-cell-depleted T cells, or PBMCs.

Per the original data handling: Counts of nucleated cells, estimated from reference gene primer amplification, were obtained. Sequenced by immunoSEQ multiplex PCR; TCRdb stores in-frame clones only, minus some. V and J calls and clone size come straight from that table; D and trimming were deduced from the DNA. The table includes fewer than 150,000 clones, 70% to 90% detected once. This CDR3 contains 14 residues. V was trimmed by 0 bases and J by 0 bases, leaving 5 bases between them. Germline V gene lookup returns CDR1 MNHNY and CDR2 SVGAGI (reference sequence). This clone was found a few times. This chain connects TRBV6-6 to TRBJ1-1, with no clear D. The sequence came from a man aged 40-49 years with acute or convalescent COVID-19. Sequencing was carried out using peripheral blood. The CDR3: CASSYSNMNTEAFF. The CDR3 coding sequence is TGTGCCAGCAGTTACTCTAACATGAACACTGAAGCTTTCTTT.